This is a list of T cell receptor beta chains from one sample in a study of PD-1 blockade in mismatch repair-deficient tumors. Clones were read by immunoSEQ multiplex PCR, and TCRdb kept only the in-frame ones, dropping some. Among around 100,000 clones listed, around 80% were seen once. Material: peripheral blood, obtained about 60 weeks after starting pembrolizumab. The receptors originated from an adult with mismatch repair-deficient cancer. Both conserved end residues are part of each CDR3. The order of the fields is V gene, J gene, D gene, CDR3 length, clone size, CDR3 DNA, CDR3 protein. The D gene is left open where the match is weak. Part of the rows lack a size; the others show once, few, many or a class for expanded clones.

>TRBV5-1|TRBJ1-2|-|15|-
TGCGCCAGCAGCTTGGGGACACTTACTGGCTTTGGCTACACCTTC
CASSLGTLTGFGYTF
>TRBV19|TRBJ2-2|TRBD1|15|few
TGTGCCAGTAATACGGGACAGGGTAGAGCCGGGGAGCTGTTTTTT
CASNTGQGRAGELFF
>TRBV7-7|TRBJ2-2|-|16|-
TGTGCTAGCAGCTTAGGTCCCAGGGGTCCCACCGGGGAGCTGTTTTTT
CASSLGPRGPTGELFF
>TRBV12-1|TRBJ1-4|-|15|-
TGTGCCAGCAGCTTTCGATGGGACAGGGGTGGAAAACTGTTTTTT
CASSFRWDRGGKLFF
>TRBV7-2|TRBJ1-2|TRBD1|12|-
TGTGCCAGCAGCTCGGGACAGAGGGGCTACACCTTC
CASSSGQRGYTF
>TRBV7-2|TRBJ2-5|TRBD1|15|-
TGTGCCAGCAGCGCCCCGTTGGACAGGCAAGAGACCCAGTACTTC
CASSAPLDRQETQYF
>TRBV5-1|TRBJ2-5|-|15|few
TGCGCCAGCAGCTTGGCCGGCAGAGGCCAAGAGACCCAGTACTTC
CASSLAGRGQETQYF
>TRBV30|TRBJ1-2|-|12|-
TGTGCCTGGAGCGTAGCAGGAGGAGGCTACACCTTC
CAWSVAGGGYTF
>TRBV18|TRBJ1-1|TRBD1|16|-
TGTGCCAGCTCACCTGGGACAGGGGGCCTGAACACTGAAGCTTTCTTT
CASSPGTGGLNTEAFF
>TRBV9|TRBJ2-7|-|15|-
TGTGCCAGCAGCGTAAACGCGTACAGCCAATACGAGCAGTACTTC
CASSVNAYSQYEQYF
>TRBV25-1|TRBJ2-1|TRBD2|14|-
TGTGCCAGCAGTGGAGCGGGAGCCCTTTGGGAGCAGTTCTTC
CASSGAGALWEQFF
>TRBV7-2|TRBJ2-1|-|13|-
TGTGCCAGCAGCTCCTCTAGTTACAATGAGCAGTTCTTC
CASSSSSYNEQFF
>TRBV10-3|TRBJ1-2|-|13|-
TGTGCCATCAGTGGGGACGTACACTATGGCTACACCTTC
CAISGDVHYGYTF
>TRBV29-1|TRBJ2-7|-|13|-
TGCAGCGTTGTCCAACCGCTGATCTACGAGCAGTACTTC
CSVVQPLIYEQYF
>TRBV11-3|TRBJ2-7|-|15|-
TGTGCCAGCAGCCCCCTGGCCAGCTTCTCCTACGAGCAGTACTTC
CASSPLASFSYEQYF
>TRBV7-9|TRBJ2-7|-|14|-
TGTGCCAGCAGCTTAGGGCAGGGAGATCTCGAGCAGTACTTC
CASSLGQGDLEQYF
>TRBV27|TRBJ1-5|TRBD1|14|-
TGTGCCAGCAGTCCGGGGACAGGGCTTCAGCCCCAGCATTTT
CASSPGTGLQPQHF
>TRBV11-1|TRBJ2-1|-|14|-
TGTGCCAGCAGCTTAGGGACTACCTACAATGAGCAGTTCTTC
CASSLGTTYNEQFF
>TRBV2|TRBJ2-7|-|15|-
TGTGCCAGCAGTGAATGGGCAGGGGGACTGGGTGAGCAGTACTTC
CASSEWAGGLGEQYF
>TRBV6-1|TRBJ1-1|-|12|-
TGTGCCAGCAATAGGGGGGACACTGAAGCTTTCTTT
CASNRGDTEAFF
>TRBV9|TRBJ1-1|-|14|-
TGTGCCAGCAGCGTAGGTGGGCCGAACACTGAAGCTTTCTTT
CASSVGGPNTEAFF
>TRBV5-1|TRBJ1-1|TRBD1|14|-
TGCGCCAGCAGCTTGGGTCAGGGGGCCACTGAAGCTTTCTTT
CASSLGQGATEAFF
>TRBV5-1|TRBJ2-1|TRBD2|13|-
TGCGCCAGCAGCTTGGGGACTAGCGGGATTGAGTTCTTC
CASSLGTSGIEFF
>TRBV9|TRBJ2-5|-|16|-
TGTGCCAGCAGCGTAGGAGGTCTCACCGCGGGAGAGACCCAGTACTTC
CASSVGGLTAGETQYF
>TRBV7-6|TRBJ1-6|-|14|-
TGTGCCAGCAGCTTACAGGTCTATAATTCACCCCTCCACTTT
CASSLQVYNSPLHF
>TRBV19|TRBJ1-4|-|14|-
TGTGCCAGTAGTATAGGAGGACCTAATGAAAAACTGTTTTTT
CASSIGGPNEKLFF
>TRBV7-9|TRBJ1-5|TRBD1|14|-
TGTGCCAGCAGCTTCAGGGGGCTTGATCAGCCCCAGCATTTT
CASSFRGLDQPQHF
>TRBV7-9|TRBJ2-3|-|13|-
TGTGCCAGCAGCCGACTAGGCACAGATACGCAGTATTTT
CASSRLGTDTQYF
>TRBV9|TRBJ2-7|-|16|few
TGTGCCAGCAGCGTAGACGGCACGGGCAGGACCTACGAGCAGTACTTC
CASSVDGTGRTYEQYF
>TRBV6-5|TRBJ1-2|TRBD1|13|-
TGTGCAGCCGGGACAGAGGTTAACTATGGCTACACCTTC
CAAGTEVNYGYTF
>TRBV4-1|TRBJ2-3|-|15|once
TGCGCCAGCAGCCAAGAAGCCGTAGGCACAGATACGCAGTATTTT
CASSQEAVGTDTQYF
>TRBV5-1|TRBJ2-1|TRBD2|17|-
TGCGCCAGCAGCTTGGAGGGGCGGGAGGTTGGGATAGATGAGCAGTTCTTC
CASSLEGREVGIDEQFF
>TRBV5-1|TRBJ1-1|TRBD1|15|-
TGCGCCAGCAGCTTGGCCGGGACAGCAAACACTGAAGCTTTCTTT
CASSLAGTANTEAFF
>TRBV28|TRBJ2-7|-|13|-
TGTGCCAGCAGAGGAGACTCAACCTACGAGCAGTACTTC
CASRGDSTYEQYF
>TRBV7-6|TRBJ2-2|-|15|-
TGTGCCAGCAGCCTACCTACAGGGAACACCGGGGAGCTGTTTTTT
CASSLPTGNTGELFF
>TRBV5-1|TRBJ2-7|-|13|-
TGCGCCAGCAGCTTGAGGGGGAAATACGAGCAGTACTTC
CASSLRGKYEQYF
>TRBV29-1|TRBJ1-2|TRBD1|13|many
TGCAGCGGCCGGGACAGGGATGAAGTGGGCTACACCTTC
CSGRDRDEVGYTF
>TRBV27|TRBJ2-2|TRBD2|15|-
TGTGCCAGCAGGCGTAGCGGGGCGAACACCGGGGAGCTGTTTTTT
CASRRSGANTGELFF